The rows below give T cell receptor beta chains drawn from one sample of a study of regulatory T cells in long-lasting Graves disease. TCRdb reanalysed the multiplex PCR reads using MiXCR and keeps one entry per CDR3 protein. The table has 400,000 to 500,000 distinct CDR3 sequences, around a fifth seen once. Sequenced here: peripheral blood mononuclear cells (PBMCs), sampled when the disease was refractory, from a patient treated with antithyroid drugs. These receptor sequences come from a female donor with Graves disease. Each CDR3 is given with its conserved first and last residue.

V: TRBV20-1; J: TRBJ2-3; length: 15; CDR3: CSARGSQGFTDTQYF
V: TRBV19; J: TRBJ2-7; length: 14; CDR3: CASSIGGSTYEQYF
V: TRBV19; J: TRBJ1-2; length: 12; CDR3: CASKGPNYGYTF
V: TRBV28; J: TRBJ1-6; length: 11; CDR3: CASGLPLALHF
V: TRBV20-1; J: TRBJ1-1; length: 14; CDR3: CSAKSGTANTEAFF
V: TRBV6-5; J: TRBJ1-2; length: 15; CDR3: CASSSGGGYNYGYTF
V: TRBV20-1; J: TRBJ1-2; length: 13; CDR3: CSAGTGVDYGYTF
V: TRBV7-8; J: TRBJ2-1; length: 15; CDR3: CASSSQGGSYNEQFF
V: TRBV18; J: TRBJ1-3; length: 14; CDR3: CASSPSGSGNTIYF
V: TRBV2; J: TRBJ1-3; length: 16; CDR3: CASSPFPRVSGNTIYF
V: TRBV29-1; J: TRBJ1-2; length: 12; CDR3: CSVEWQGNGYTF
V: TRBV2; J: TRBJ2-5; length: 15; CDR3: CASRGGGTGIETQYF
V: TRBV3-1; J: TRBJ1-1; length: 14; CDR3: CASSPDISGTEAFF
V: TRBV7-2; J: TRBJ1-5; length: 15; CDR3: CASSITGGREQPQHF
V: TRBV12-3/TRBV12-4; J: TRBJ1-2; length: 14; CDR3: CASSLGKANYGYTF
V: TRBV24-1; J: TRBJ1-5; length: 17; CDR3: CATPLKGQDRAGQPQHF
V: TRBV20-1; J: TRBJ1-6; length: 15; CDR3: CSASPSRGENSPLHF
V: TRBV4-1; J: TRBJ1-1; length: 14; CDR3: CASSQEGRGDEAFF
V: TRBV6-1; J: TRBJ2-2; length: 16; CDR3: CASSTPKTGITGELFF
V: TRBV28; J: TRBJ2-2; length: 17; CDR3: CASSYRLAGGNTGELFF
V: TRBV20-1; J: TRBJ2-1; length: 16; CDR3: CSARAWTGGSYNEQFF
V: TRBV9; J: TRBJ2-7; length: 16; CDR3: CASSDGGGLAVYEQYF
V: TRBV6-1; J: TRBJ2-5; length: 13; CDR3: CASTRGGQETQYF
V: TRBV5-6; J: TRBJ1-6; length: 15; CDR3: CASSASGTGNSPLHF
V: TRBV6-2/TRBV6-3; J: TRBJ2-5; length: 13; CDR3: CASRGGGLETQYF
V: TRBV12-3/TRBV12-4; J: TRBJ2-2; length: 17; CDR3: CASSRGHFQINTGELFF
V: TRBV12-3/TRBV12-4; J: TRBJ2-1; length: 13; CDR3: CASTGGFSNEQFF
V: TRBV28; J: TRBJ1-2; length: 13; CDR3: CASSTPTTYGYTF
V: TRBV20-1; J: TRBJ2-7; length: 14; CDR3: CSALPGQGNDEQYF
V: TRBV5-1; J: TRBJ1-5; length: 14; CDR3: CASSPGTTNQPQHF
V: TRBV29-1; J: TRBJ1-3; length: 11; CDR3: CSFSSGNTIYF
V: TRBV6-1; J: TRBJ1-1; length: 15; CDR3: CASTLPGQGNTEAFF
V: TRBV12-3/TRBV12-4; J: TRBJ1-3; length: 14; CDR3: CASSSRPGGGTIYF
V: TRBV10-3; J: TRBJ1-2; length: 14; CDR3: CAISDDRANYGYTF
V: TRBV19; J: TRBJ2-7; length: 13; CDR3: CASKDRGKDEQYF
V: TRBV6-2/TRBV6-3; J: TRBJ2-4; length: 15; CDR3: CASTSLGLAKNIQYF
V: TRBV6-5; J: TRBJ1-2; length: 14; CDR3: CASSYGSGFDGYTF
V: TRBV24-1; J: TRBJ2-7; length: 14; CDR3: CATSEGGGSYEQYF
V: TRBV19; J: TRBJ1-1; length: 12; CDR3: CASSIGLSEAFF
V: TRBV7-9; J: TRBJ1-1; length: 13; CDR3: CASRDRGGGEAFF
V: TRBV7-2; J: TRBJ2-7; length: 15; CDR3: CASSPFSTSAYEQYF
V: TRBV20-1; J: TRBJ2-7; length: 13; CDR3: CSANRGQTYEQYF